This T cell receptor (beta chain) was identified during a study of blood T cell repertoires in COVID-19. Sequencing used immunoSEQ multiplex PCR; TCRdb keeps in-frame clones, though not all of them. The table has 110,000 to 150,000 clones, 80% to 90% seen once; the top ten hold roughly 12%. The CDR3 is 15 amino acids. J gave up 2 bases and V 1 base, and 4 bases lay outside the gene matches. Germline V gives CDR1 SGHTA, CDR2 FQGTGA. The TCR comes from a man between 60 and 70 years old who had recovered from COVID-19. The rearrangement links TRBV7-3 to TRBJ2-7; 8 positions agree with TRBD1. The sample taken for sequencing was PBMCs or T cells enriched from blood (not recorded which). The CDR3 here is CASSLRGQDPYEQYF. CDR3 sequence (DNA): TGTGCCAGCAGCTTAAGGGGACAGGACCCCTACGAGCAGTACTTC.